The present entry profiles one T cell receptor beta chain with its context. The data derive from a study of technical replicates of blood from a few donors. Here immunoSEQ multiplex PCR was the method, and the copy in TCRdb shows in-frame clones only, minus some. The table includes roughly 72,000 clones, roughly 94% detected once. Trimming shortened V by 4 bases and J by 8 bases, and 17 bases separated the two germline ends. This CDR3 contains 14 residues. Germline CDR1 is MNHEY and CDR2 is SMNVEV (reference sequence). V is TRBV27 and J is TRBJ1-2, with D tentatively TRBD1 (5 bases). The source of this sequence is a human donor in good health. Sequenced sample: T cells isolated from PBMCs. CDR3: CASSSPLQGAGYTF. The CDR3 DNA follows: TGTGCCAGCAGTTCCCCCCTCCAGGGTGCAGGCTACACCTTC.